Each of the 24 T cell receptor beta chains below was sequenced from the same sample in a study of human T cells and chemical hapten exposure. Time point meaning: patch test 3, about 24 weeks after DPC sensitization. Treatment meaning: therapeutic diphenylcyclopropenone sensitization with weekly scalp DPC. TCRdb reprocessed the RACE reads with MiXCR, giving one entry per CDR3 protein. The sample records just under 60,000 distinct CDR3 sequences, around 12% being singletons. This specimen consisted of whole blood, obtained in connection with sensitization to the hapten diphenylcyclopropenone (DPC). Source of these receptors: a man between 25 and 39 years old with alopecia areata. Some clones in this sample may be carry-over from other donors' samples.

This clonotype was seen more than once but under ten times. The chain employs TRBV7-3 and TRBJ2-1; TRBD2 might be the D (6 bases). Germline V gives CDR1 SGHTA, CDR2 FQGTGA. Trimming shortened V by 3 bases and J by 9 bases, and 12 bases separated the two germline ends. The CDR3 consists of 13 residues. In nucleotides, the CDR3 is TGTGCCAGCAGCTTGAGGTGGCGGGGTGAGCAGTTCTTC. As protein: CASSLRWRGEQFF.

This clonotype was found many times. V gene TRBV7-9 combines with J gene TRBJ1-2; 7 bases agree with TRBD1. Germline lookup yields CDR1 SEHNR and CDR2 FQNEAQ (reference sequence). V was pared by 6 bases and J by 4 bases, with 8 bases of the junction left unmatched. CDR3 length: 14 amino acids. The CDR3 region is CASSDRDRVYGYTF. CDR3 in DNA: TGTGCCAGCAGTGACAGGGATCGCGTCTATGGCTACACCTTC.

The V gene is TRBV12-3 or TRBV12-4, the J gene TRBJ2-5; 8 positions agree with TRBD1. CDR3 length: 15 residues. V was pared by 2 bases and J by 5 bases, with 7 bases of the junction left unmatched. The CDR3 here is CASSLQGALTETQYF. The CDR3 DNA follows: TGTGCCAGCAGTTTACAGGGGGCCCTAACGGAGACCCAGTACTTC.

A few counts support this clonotype. This chain joins TRBV11-2 and TRBJ2-4; the match to TRBD2 covers 7 bases. Germline CDR1 and CDR2: SGHAT and FQNNGV. The CDR3 has 18 residues. J lost 0 bases, V lost 5 bases, and 13 bases had no gene match. CDR3 DNA sequence: TGTGCCAGCAGCCCCACCCCCGGGAGCGGGGCAGCCAAAAACATTCAGTACTTC. It is translated as CASSPTPGSGAAKNIQYF.

This clonotype was found many times. This chain joins TRBV2 and TRBJ1-2; D call uncertain. Per germline, CDR1 SNHLY and CDR2 FYNNEI. This CDR3 contains 13 residues. Between the trimmed V and J ends, which lost 4 bases and 3 bases, there was a span of 9 bases. This CDR3 is CASSVISDYGYTF. CDR3 sequence (DNA): TGTGCCAGCAGTGTAATCTCCGACTATGGCTACACCTTC.

This clonotype was observed at least ten times. This chain connects TRBV29-1 to TRBJ2-7; 7 nucleotides line up with TRBD1. In germline, CDR1 is SQVTM, CDR2 ANQGSEA. CDR3 length: 16 residues. V lost 2 bases and J lost 0; bases outside the gene matches: 10. CDR3 protein: CSVELRGQRSSYEQYF. In DNA form, the CDR3 reads TGCAGCGTTGAATTGAGGGGACAGAGGTCCTCCTACGAGCAGTACTTC.

This clonotype was seen repeatedly, ten times or more. The CDR3 protein is CASSLLTGSQETQYF. CDR3 coding DNA: TGTGCCAGCAGCTTACTAACAGGGAGCCAAGAGACCCAGTACTTC. The chain joins TRBV11-2 to TRBJ2-5; D is perhaps TRBD1 (6 bases). The V end was cut by 2 bases, the J end by 1 base, with 11 bases between. The CDR3 covers 15 residues. CDR1 is SGHAT and CDR2 is FQNNGV in the germline V gene.

The V and J genes are TRBV10-3 and TRBJ1-6, with 7 bases lining up with TRBD1. Germline CDR1 reads ENHRY; CDR2 reads SYGVKD. The CDR3 is 14 amino acids. The J segment lost 5 bases and the V segment lost 5 bases, leaving 3 bases of the junction unmatched. CDR3 amino acids: CAISTGQNNSPLHF. DNA of the CDR3: TGTGCCATCAGTACGGGACAGAATAATTCACCCCTCCACTTT.

The gene calls are TRBV7-2 and TRBJ2-3, with 9 bases identical to TRBD2. J gave up 1 base and V 5 bases, and 7 bases lay outside the gene matches. Per the germline V gene, CDR1 is SGHTA and CDR2 is FQGNSA. This CDR3 region has 16 residues. CDR3 nucleotides: TGTGCCAGCAGCGCTACGCTAGCGGGGCGCACAGATACGCAGTATTTT. This gives the protein CASSATLAGRTDTQYF. Based on the CDR3 plus reference TRBV7-2 and TRBJ2-3, the full variable domain is GAGVSQSPSNKVTEKGKDVELRCDPISGHTALYWYRQSLGQGLEFLIYFQGNSAPDKSGLPSDRFSAERTGGSVSTLTIQRTQQEDSAVYLCASSATLAGRTDTQYFGPGTRLTVL.

On this clonotype: Germline is not matched at one junction end, which may reflect a read error. The V gene is TRBV3-1, the J gene TRBJ1-1, with a possible D match to TRBD1 (5 bases). The CDR3 sequence is 16 residues long. Germline CDR1 and CDR2: LGHDT and YNNKEL (reference sequence). The CDR3 is CASGQDRAPGGTEAFF. The CDR3 DNA reads as TGTGCCAGCGGCCAAGACCGGGCCCCTGGGGGTACTGAAGCTTTCTTT.

The chain links TRBV20-1 to TRBJ2-5, with 11 bases lining up with TRBD2. The V gene end was trimmed by 6 bases and the J gene end by 2 bases; junction bases not matched to a gene: 2. The CDR3 is made up of 13 amino acids. Per germline, CDR1 DFQATT and CDR2 SNEGSKA (reference sequence). CDR3 sequence reads: CSAVAGGQETQYF. The DNA of the CDR3 is TGCAGTGCCGTAGCGGGGGGGCAAGAGACCCAGTACTTC.

In its sample, this clonotype was seen a few times. The chain joins TRBV20-1 to TRBJ2-3; 11 bases line up with TRBD2. This CDR3 has 13 amino acids. The junction had 7 bases not matched to a gene; V was cut back by 5 bases and J by 9 bases. Germline CDR1 and CDR2: DFQATT and SNEGSKA (reference sequence). CDR3 sequence (DNA): TGCAGTGCTCCAGGGACTAGCGGCAGGACGCAGTATTTT. Amino acid sequence: CSAPGTSGRTQYF.

The table lists this clonotype with a few counts. The V gene is TRBV3-1, the J gene TRBJ2-7; D ambiguous. The CDR3 totals 11 residues. The V gene lost 3 bases and the J gene lost 4 bases, with 4 bases spanning the gap. CDR1 and CDR2 (germline): LGHDT, YNNKEL (reference sequence). The CDR3 DNA reads as TGTGCCAGCAGCCATGGGTACGAGCAGTACTTC. This gives the protein CASSHGYEQYF.

In this sample, this clonotype turned up many times. This chain connects TRBV6-6 to TRBJ2-5, with D tentatively TRBD1 or TRBD2 (5 bases each). CDR1 MNHNY and CDR2 SVGAGI come from the germline V gene (reference sequence). This CDR3 is built from 14 residues. V gave up 5 bases and J gave up 2 bases, with 12 bases separating them. CDR3 region: CASSPGTTQETQYF. The CDR3 coding sequence is TGTGCCAGCAGTCCGGGGACCACACAAGAGACCCAGTACTTC.

The V and J genes are TRBV29-1 and TRBJ2-1; D ambiguous. V dropped 3 bases and J dropped 0 bases, with 12 bases sitting between them. Germline V lookup: CDR1 SQVTM, CDR2 ANQGSEA. The CDR3 is 15 residues long. CDR3 protein: CSVDGLRSSYNEQFF. In DNA, the CDR3 is TGCAGCGTTGACGGTCTCAGGAGCTCCTACAATGAGCAGTTCTTC.

This clonotype occurred many times. V is TRBV29-1 and J is TRBJ1-4; 7 bases are shared with TRBD1. The germline V gene has CDR1 SQVTM and CDR2 ANQGSEA. V was pared by 4 bases and J by 3 bases, with 5 bases of the junction left unmatched. The CDR3 sequence is 14 residues long. CDR3 coding DNA: TGCAGCGTTGCGACAGGGAGGGCTAATGAAAAACTGTTTTTT. It translates to CSVATGRANEKLFF.

This clonotype has just a few counts. This chain links TRBV6-5 with TRBJ1-2; D remains unclear. The CDR3 runs to 15 residues. V gave up 0 bases and J gave up 5 bases, with 13 bases separating them. Germline-derived CDR1 and CDR2 are MNHEY and SVGAGI. The CDR3 loop reads CASSYSTDGFYGYTF. The CDR3 DNA reads TGTGCCAGCAGTTACTCCACAGACGGATTTTATGGCTACACCTTC.

In this sample, this clonotype turned up many times. The rearrangement links TRBV19 to TRBJ2-2; 7 bases line up with TRBD1. Germline V gene lookup returns CDR1 LNHDA and CDR2 SQIVND (reference sequence). The CDR3 extends over 15 amino acids. J gave up 4 bases and V 5 bases, and 7 bases lay outside the gene matches. In DNA form, the CDR3 reads TGTGCCAGTAGTCCCCCGGGACAGCTCACCGGGGAGCTGTTTTTT. This gives the protein CASSPPGQLTGELFF.

This clonotype is medium-sized (0.01 to 0.1%) by share. The chain has TRBV3-1 and TRBJ1-2, with D perhaps matching TRBD1 (6 bases). V was cut by 3 bases and J by 3 bases, with 17 bases left in between. From germline, CDR1 is LGHDT and CDR2 YNNKEL (reference sequence). The CDR3 covers 16 residues. The CDR3: CASSQITGPSYYGYTF. DNA for the CDR3: TGTGCCAGCAGCCAGATTACAGGGCCCTCTTACTATGGCTACACCTTC.

A single count supports this clonotype. The chain couples TRBV27 to TRBJ2-3; 12 nucleotides align to TRBD2. Germline CDR1 reads MNHEY; CDR2 reads SMNVEV (reference sequence). The CDR3 runs 15 residues. V dropped 6 bases and J dropped 6; count of bases not matched to a gene: 7. The CDR3: CASRLLAGGVDTQYF. As DNA, the CDR3 is TGTGCCAGCAGACTACTAGCGGGGGGAGTGGATACGCAGTATTTT.

This clonotype was seen repeatedly, ten times or more. V is TRBV20-1 and J is TRBJ1-3; D remains unclear. CDR3 length: 14 residues. V was cut by 5 bases and J by 0 bases, with 11 bases left in between. Germline V gene sequence: CDR1 DFQATT, CDR2 SNEGSKA (reference sequence). CDR3 loop: CSAGRLPSGNTIYF. Here the CDR3 DNA reads TGCAGTGCTGGACGCCTACCCTCTGGAAACACCATATATTTT.

The chain carries TRBV12-3 or TRBV12-4 and TRBJ1-1, with 7 nucleotides matching TRBD1. The CDR3 has 13 amino acids. After removal of 6 bases from V and 5 bases from J, the junction contained 6 bases not matched to a gene. Here the CDR3 reads CASSTGQRTEAFF. In DNA form, the CDR3 reads TGTGCCAGCAGCACGGGACAGCGGACTGAAGCTTTCTTT.

This clonotype was counted between two and nine times. The rearrangement links TRBV28 to TRBJ2-7, with TRBD1 matching 7 bases. The germline V gene has CDR1 MDHEN and CDR2 SYDVKM. The CDR3 length is 14 residues. V lost 3 bases and J lost 7; bases outside the gene matches: 9. CDR3 DNA sequence: TGTGCCAGCAGTTTGGGACAGATGGTAGGGGAGCAGTACTTC. As protein: CASSLGQMVGEQYF.

This clonotype was counted many times. The rearrangement uses TRBV30 and TRBJ1-5; no clear D. Germline CDR1 is GTSNPN and CDR2 is SVGIG (reference sequence). The germline V and J ends were trimmed by 1 base and 0 bases, with 10 bases remaining between them. The CDR3 has 15 residues. The CDR3 region is CAWSGQIYSNQPQHF. The CDR3 DNA is TGTGCCTGGAGTGGGCAGATTTATAGCAATCAGCCCCAGCATTTT.